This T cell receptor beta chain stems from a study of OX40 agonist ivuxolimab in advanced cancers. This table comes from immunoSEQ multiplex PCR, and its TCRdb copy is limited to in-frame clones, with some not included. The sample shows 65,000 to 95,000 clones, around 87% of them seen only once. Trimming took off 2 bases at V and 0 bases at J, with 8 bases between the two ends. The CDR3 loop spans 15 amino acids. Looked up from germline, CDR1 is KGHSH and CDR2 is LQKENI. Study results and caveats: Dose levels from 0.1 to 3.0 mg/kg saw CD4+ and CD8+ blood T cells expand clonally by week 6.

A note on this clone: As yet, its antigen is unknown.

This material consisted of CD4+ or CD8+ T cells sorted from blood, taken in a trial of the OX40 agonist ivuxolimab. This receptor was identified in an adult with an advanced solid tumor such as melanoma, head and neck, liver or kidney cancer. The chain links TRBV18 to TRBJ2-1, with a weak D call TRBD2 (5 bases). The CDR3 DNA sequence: TGTGCCAGCTCACCAGAGGGCCACTCCTACAATGAGCAGTTCTTC. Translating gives CASSPEGHSYNEQFF.